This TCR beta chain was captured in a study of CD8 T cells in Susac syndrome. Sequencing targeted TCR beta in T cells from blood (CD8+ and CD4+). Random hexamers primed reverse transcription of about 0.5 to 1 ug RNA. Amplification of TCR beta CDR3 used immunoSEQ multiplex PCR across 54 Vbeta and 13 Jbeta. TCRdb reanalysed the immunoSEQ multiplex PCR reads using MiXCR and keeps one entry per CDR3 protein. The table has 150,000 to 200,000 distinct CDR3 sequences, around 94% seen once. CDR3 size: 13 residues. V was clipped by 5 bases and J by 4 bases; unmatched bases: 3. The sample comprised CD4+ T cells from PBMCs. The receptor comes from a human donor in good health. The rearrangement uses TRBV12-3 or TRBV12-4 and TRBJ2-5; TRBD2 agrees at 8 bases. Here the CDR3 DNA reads TGTGCCAGCAGTCGCGCGGGAGGAGAGACCCAGTACTTC. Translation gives CASSRAGGETQYF.